The T cell receptor (beta chain) under discussion was sequenced for a study of T cell repertoires in cytomegalovirus infection. Overall study context: From public TCR beta signatures came an indication of both CMV infection and matching HLA type. Whole-study findings and limits: Summed frequency of shared TCR beta families picked out CMV carriers who also had the relevant HLA. HLA-C-restricted TCR beta clonotypes specific for CMV led the ex vivo response.

V was trimmed by 5 bases and J by 6 bases, leaving 10 bases between them. The CDR3 is made up of 12 amino acids. CDR1 SEHNR and CDR2 FQNEAQ come from the germline V gene (reference sequence). TCRdb itself ran the reads through MiXCR, one entry per CDR3 protein. The sample contains approximately 150,000 distinct CDR3 sequences, approximately 5.9% of which appear only once. This clonotype was seen at least ten times. The antigen remains unidentified. The V gene is TRBV7-9, the J gene TRBJ1-2; no clear D gene. The specimen sequenced was PBMCs. This clonotype was obtained from a human donor in good health (CMV status not recorded). Some clones in this sample may be carry-over from other donors' samples. CDR3 amino acids: CASSPRRDGYTF. The CDR3, as DNA: TGTGCCAGCAGCCCACGACGCGATGGCTACACCTTC. The full variable domain, with the rest looked up from reference TRBV7-9 and TRBJ1-2, is DTGVSQNPRHKITKRGQNVTFRCDPISEHNRLYWYRQTLGQGPEFLTYFQNEAQLEKSRLLSDRFSAERPKGSFSTLEIQRTEQGDSAMYLCASSPRRDGYTFGSGTRLTVV.